Below, 2 T cell receptor beta chains from the same sample are listed, as sequenced in a study of T and B cells in COVID-19 patients. From blood, roughly 220-550 ng of genomic DNA served as TRB template. Multiplex PCR with BIOMED2 TRB-A/B primer pools amplified TRB rearrangements. TCRdb re-derived calls from the multiplex PCR reads in MiXCR, one entry per CDR3 protein. In the table there are about 10,000 distinct CDR3 sequences, 33% of which are singletons. Source material: blood. The receptors derive from a human donor with active COVID-19.

Only a few counts were recorded for this clonotype. The gene calls are TRBV15 and TRBJ2-3; TRBD1 agrees at 8 bases. The CDR3 consists of 16 residues. In germline, CDR1 is LNHNV, CDR2 YYDKDF (reference sequence). The V and J ends lost 0 bases and 4 bases, in that order; junction bases with no gene match: 6. The CDR3 coding sequence is TGTGCCACCAGCAGAGATCGGGGGACAGGCGCAGATACGCAGTATTTT. The encoded protein is CATSRDRGTGADTQYF.

CDR3 bases: TGTGCCACCAGTGACCCTGGGACAGGGGTTGAGGAGGCAGGCGAGCAGTACTTC. This translates into CATSDPGTGVEEAGEQYF. The genes are TRBV24-1 and TRBJ2-7, with 10 positions matching TRBD1. V gave up 4 bases and J gave up 6 bases; unmatched junction bases: 17. The germline V gene encodes CDR1 KGHDR and CDR2 SFDVKD. The CDR3 contains 18 residues.